The clone carrying this TCR beta chain was seen at least ten times. Its target is unknown. The data were taken from a study of human T cells and chemical hapten exposure. Whole-study findings and limits: TCRs at a frequency above 1 in 1000 stayed unchanged with DPC sensitization.

From the 5' RACE reads, TCRdb called clonotypes with MiXCR, one entry per CDR3 protein. The sample holds 130,000 or so distinct CDR3 sequences, about 4.3% seen once. Total RNA extraction was carried out from unfractionated whole blood. Looked up from germline, CDR1 is SQVTM and CDR2 is ANQGSEA. Deletions cut 4 bases from V and 4 bases from J, with 7 bases between. This CDR3 is built from 11 residues. This chain joins TRBV29-1 and TRBJ1-2; D gene unclear. This clonotype originated in a female donor in good health. In DNA, the CDR3 is TGCAGCGTTGGGCAGAGCTATGGCTACACCTTC. Its translation: CSVGQSYGYTF.